This record looks at one T cell receptor beta chain sequence and its context. This sample was included in a study of blood T cell repertoires in COVID-19. Study as a whole: From T cells, B-cell-depleted T cells, or PBMCs came the material, which was cDNA or gDNA.

This CDR3 is 13 amino acids long. The trim removed 4 bases at V and 6 bases at J, leaving 5 bases unmatched. CDR1 and CDR2 from the germline V gene are SNHLY and FYNNEI. Profiled with immunoSEQ multiplex PCR; TCRdb holds only in-frame clones, not every one. Of about 200,000 clones listed, around 83% were seen once; the top ten hold around 5%. The sequencing sample was made of peripheral blood. The genes are TRBV2 and TRBJ1-2; TRBD1 agrees at 7 bases. The clonotype originates from a woman of 80 years or more with acute or convalescent COVID-19. The CDR3 spells CASSVGQVDGYTF. The CDR3 region has the DNA TGTGCCAGCAGTGTTGGACAGGTGGATGGCTACACCTTC.